Listed below are T cell receptor beta chains from one sample, sequenced in a study of identical twins. TCRdb reprocessed the 5' RACE reads via MiXCR and lists one record per CDR3 protein. The table lists 500,000 to 550,000 distinct CDR3 sequences, approximately 22% of them singletons. This sample also belongs to another study, concerning T cells expressing NK-cell markers.

Input material: CD4+ T cells sorted from blood. These receptors all stem from a woman younger than 35 in good health. Each CDR3 is given with its conserved first and last residue. A D gene is named only where the DNA matches it firmly. Clone size appears in some rows only: once, few, many, or a class for an expanded clone.

TRBD1	13	TRBJ2-7	TRBV12-3/TRBV12-4	-	CASRRQGSYEQYF	TGTGCCAGCAGGCGACAGGGGAGCTACGAGCAGTACTTC
-	12	TRBJ1-5	TRBV25-1	few	CASAHGNQPQHF	TGTGCCAGCGCCCATGGGAATCAGCCCCAGCATTTT
-	14	TRBJ1-2	TRBV2	-	CASSVQKTVYGYTF	TGTGCCAGCAGCGTACAGAAAACAGTATATGGCTACACCTTC
-	14	TRBJ2-1	TRBV7-9	-	CASSSTGTNNEQFF	TGTGCCAGCAGTTCGACCGGGACGAACAATGAGCAGTTCTTC
-	14	TRBJ2-7	TRBV7-9	few	CASSLKSGLDSQYF	TGTGCCAGCAGCTTAAAATCCGGTTTAGACTCACAGTACTTC
-	15	TRBJ2-3	TRBV7-8	few	CASSTLKRERDTQYF	TGTGCCAGCAGCACCCTAAAGAGGGAGAGGGATACGCAGTATTTT
-	12	TRBJ2-1	TRBV3-1	-	CASSLIAGQELF	TGTGCCAGCAGCCTTATAGCGGGACAGGAGCTCTTC
-	17	TRBJ1-1	TRBV28	-	CASSLPIFRALNTEAFF	TGTGCCAGCAGTTTACCAATCTTCCGGGCCCTGAACACTGAAGCTTTCTTT
-	15	TRBJ1-2	TRBV20-1	few	CSARDQKGFNYGYTF	TGCAGTGCTAGAGATCAGAAGGGATTTAACTATGGCTACACCTTC
-	14	TRBJ2-6	TRBV7-8	-	CASRNRGGANVLTF	TGTGCCAGCAGAAATCGGGGGGGGGCCAACGTCCTGACTTTC
TRBD2	17	TRBJ2-3	TRBV7-2	few	CASSLGLLAGNTDTQYF	TGTGCCAGCAGCTTAGGACTACTAGCGGGGAACACAGATACGCAGTATTTT
-	14	TRBJ2-1	TRBV20-1	few	CSERGASSYNEQFF	TGCAGTGAGAGGGGGGCAAGCTCCTACAATGAGCAGTTCTTC
-	12	TRBJ2-7	TRBV20-1	few	CSATGLTWGQYF	TGCAGTGCTACGGGCCTCACGTGGGGGCAGTACTTC
-	15	TRBJ2-7	TRBV12-5	-	CASGLVYGGEYEQYF	TGTGCTAGTGGTTTGGTATACGGGGGCGAATACGAGCAGTACTTC
-	14	TRBJ2-5	TRBV18	-	CASSPGSYQETQYF	TGTGCCAGCTCACCAGGCAGCTACCAAGAGACCCAGTACTTC
TRBD2	15	TRBJ2-2	TRBV7-3	few	CASSLQASGAGELFF	TGTGCCAGCAGCTTACAAGCTAGCGGGGCCGGGGAGCTGTTTTTT
TRBD2	16	TRBJ2-5	TRBV24-1	-	CATSPGLAGPQETQYF	TGTGCCACCTCCCCTGGACTAGCGGGGCCCCAAGAGACCCAGTACTTC
-	16	TRBJ2-3	TRBV27	few	CASSQKLVGRTDTQYF	TGTGCCAGCAGTCAGAAACTAGTAGGTCGCACAGATACGCAGTATTTT
-	12	TRBJ2-7	TRBV6-6	once	CASSKATYEQYF	TGTGCCAGCAGTAAGGCCACCTACGAGCAGTACTTC
-	19	TRBJ1-1	TRBV4-1	-	CASSQEPGGGASSDTEAFF	TGCGCCAGCAGCCAAGAGCCAGGCGGGGGGGCAAGCTCGGACACTGAAGCTTTCTTT
-	15	TRBJ2-3	TRBV4-3	-	CASSQDQTRTDTQYF	TGCGCCAGCAGCCAAGATCAGACCAGAACAGATACGCAGTATTTT
-	15	TRBJ1-5	TRBV20-1	-	CSARPQGSGNQPQHF	TGCAGTGCTAGGCCCCAGGGATCGGGCAATCAGCCCCAGCATTTT
-	12	TRBJ1-1	TRBV12-3/TRBV12-4	many	CASSLFDSEAFF	TGTGCCAGCAGTTTATTCGACTCTGAAGCTTTCTTT
-	15	TRBJ2-1	TRBV20-1	few	CSARDGAVGAHEQFF	TGCAGTGCTAGAGATGGGGCAGTTGGCGCTCATGAGCAGTTCTTC
-	16	TRBJ1-6	TRBV7-2	few	CASSLVESSYNSPLHF	TGTGCCAGCAGCTTAGTGGAAAGCTCCTATAATTCACCCCTCCACTTT
TRBD1	16	TRBJ1-2	TRBV6-2/TRBV6-3	-	CASVFRGTAALRGYTF	TGTGCCAGCGTCTTTCGAGGGACAGCCGCCCTTCGTGGCTACACCTTC
TRBD1	16	TRBJ1-4	TRBV5-5	-	CASSPIPGTGGEKLFF	TGTGCCAGCAGCCCAATCCCCGGGACAGGGGGTGAAAAACTGTTTTTT
TRBD2	16	TRBJ2-1	TRBV7-2	-	CASSRTSGRAYNEQFF	TGTGCCAGCAGCCGCACTAGCGGGAGGGCCTACAATGAGCAGTTCTTC
TRBD2	15	TRBJ2-7	TRBV12-3/TRBV12-4	many	CASSLASGVSYEQYF	TGTGCCAGCAGTTTGGCTAGCGGGGTCTCCTACGAGCAGTACTTC
TRBD2	16	TRBJ2-1	TRBV3-1	-	CASSPYGTSGKWGQFF	TGTGCCAGCAGCCCGTACGGGACTAGCGGGAAGTGGGGGCAGTTCTTC
-	14	TRBJ2-7	TRBV5-4	once	CASSPWPRLYEQYF	TGTGCCAGCAGCCCGTGGCCGAGGCTCTACGAGCAGTACTTC
-	16	TRBJ2-7	TRBV6-2/TRBV6-3	few	CASSYVQGRDPYEQYF	TGTGCCAGCAGTTACGTCCAGGGCAGGGACCCCTACGAGCAGTACTTC
TRBD1	14	TRBJ2-3	TRBV12-3/TRBV12-4	-	CASSRDRNTDTQYF	TGTGCCAGCAGTCGGGACAGGAATACAGATACGCAGTATTTT
-	13	TRBJ2-5	TRBV27	-	CASGQGLVETQYF	TGTGCCAGCGGTCAGGGTCTAGTAGAGACCCAGTACTTC
-	14	TRBJ2-1	TRBV20-1	-	CSARRVGTFIEQFF	TGCAGTGCTAGACGAGTCGGAACTTTTATTGAGCAGTTCTTC
-	15	TRBJ1-1	TRBV3-1	-	CASSPWVGGGTEAFF	TGTGCCAGCAGCCCATGGGTAGGGGGTGGAACTGAAGCTTTCTTT
-	15	TRBJ1-2	TRBV7-9	-	CASSEGGMAFDGYTF	TGTGCCAGCTCCGAGGGGGGAATGGCTTTCGATGGCTACACCTTC
-	12	TRBJ1-4	TRBV29-1	few	CSVGGAAEKLFF	TGCAGCGTGGGGGGCGCAGCTGAAAAACTGTTTTTT
-	13	TRBJ2-4	TRBV12-3/TRBV12-4	-	CASSFAAKNIQYF	TGTGCCAGCAGTTTCGCCGCCAAAAACATTCAGTACTTC
-	14	TRBJ1-1	TRBV7-9	many	CASSLRGMNTEAFF	TGTGCCAGCAGCTTACGCGGGATGAACACTGAAGCTTTCTTT
-	15	TRBJ2-7	TRBV9	few	CASSVGTLPFYEQYF	TGTGCCAGCAGCGTAGGGACTCTCCCCTTTTACGAGCAGTACTTC
-	15	TRBJ2-3	TRBV20-1	few	CSARDGRETTDTQYF	TGCAGTGCTAGAGATGGCCGGGAGACCACAGATACGCAGTATTTT
-	15	TRBJ1-2	TRBV6-1	-	CASSDGVSRGYGYTF	TGTGCCAGCAGTGATGGGGTTTCGAGAGGCTATGGCTACACCTTC
TRBD1	13	TRBJ2-5	TRBV20-1	few	CSAGDDRGETQYF	TGCAGTGCTGGTGATGACAGGGGTGAGACCCAGTACTTC
TRBD1	11	TRBJ2-3	TRBV20-1	few	CSAIPGTGLLF	TGCAGTGCTATCCCGGGGACAGGGCTTCTTTTT
-	13	TRBJ1-1	TRBV3-1	-	CASSQARDTEAFF	TGTGCCAGCAGCCAGGCCAGGGACACTGAAGCTTTCTTT
-	15	TRBJ2-7	TRBV6-5	few	CASSYGDSSSYEQYF	TGTGCCAGCAGTTACGGAGACAGTTCCTCCTACGAGCAGTACTTC
-	12	TRBJ2-7	TRBV12-3/TRBV12-4	many	CASSLAGYEQYF	TGTGCCAGCAGTTTAGCGGGTTACGAGCAGTACTTC
-	15	TRBJ1-1	TRBV3-1	few	CASSQDPGAVSEAFF	TGTGCCAGCAGCCAAGACCCCGGAGCCGTCTCTGAAGCTTTCTTT
-	12	TRBJ2-5	TRBV29-1	-	CSVGMRSGTQYF	TGCAGCGTTGGCATGCGGTCGGGGACCCAGTACTTC
TRBD2	15	TRBJ2-3	TRBV10-3	-	CATRGTGGSTDTQYF	TGTGCCACCCGGGGGACGGGAGGGAGCACAGATACGCAGTATTTT
-	13	TRBJ2-3	TRBV20-1	-	CSARMLATDTQYF	TGCAGTGCTAGAATGCTAGCAACAGATACGCAGTATTTT
-	14	TRBJ1-1	TRBV20-1	-	CSARRGRSNTEAFF	TGCAGTGCTAGAAGGGGACGCTCGAACACTGAAGCTTTCTTT
TRBD2	15	TRBJ2-2	TRBV5-1	many	CASSRLAENTGELFF	TGCGCCAGCAGCCGGCTAGCGGAGAACACCGGGGAGCTGTTTTTT
TRBD2	16	TRBJ2-2	TRBV27	few	CASSFSSGRDTGELFF	TGTGCCAGCAGTTTCTCTAGCGGGAGGGACACCGGGGAGCTGTTTTTT